Given below is one T cell receptor (beta chain) in context. With V trimmed by 4 bases and J by 6 bases, 11 bases remained unmatched. Looked up from germline, CDR1 is LGHDT and CDR2 is YNNKEL (reference sequence). The CDR3 runs 15 residues. The data derive from a study of blood T cell repertoires in COVID-19. Study as a whole: The samples span acute and convalescent COVID-19 from the United States, Italy and Spain. In each case, the material was cDNA or gDNA derived from T cells, B-cell-depleted T cells, or PBMCs.

In the original analysis: Reference gene primer amplification gave estimated nucleated cell counts. Assay used: immunoSEQ multiplex PCR; TCRdb lists only in-frame clones, some missing. That table furnishes V, J and clone size, whereas the DNA furnished D and trimming. The sample lists 150,000 to 200,000 clones; about 85% were seen once. The chain joins TRBV3-1 (or the pseudogene TRBV3-2) to TRBJ2-7; 8 bases map to TRBD2. The clonotype comes from a man aged 65 to 85 with active or convalescent COVID-19. Sample: peripheral blood. In DNA form, the CDR3 reads TGTGCCAGCAGCCGTACTAGCGGAGGATCATCCGAGCAGTACTTC. This translates into CASSRTSGGSSEQYF.